The source of this T cell receptor (beta chain) is a study of human T cells and chemical hapten exposure. General study points: Expanded TCRs were compared with controls, and the expanded TCRs formed significantly more large CDR3 similarity clusters. Alopecia in the donors means their immune response may deviate from healthy people's. TCRs at a frequency above 1 in 1000 stayed unchanged with DPC sensitization.

This clonotype was counted many times. Its antigen is still unknown. The CDR3 loop spans 14 amino acids. Germline CDR1 reads MNHEY; CDR2 reads SVGEGT. The germline V and J ends were trimmed by 5 bases and 7 bases, with 18 bases remaining between them. MiXCR, applied by TCRdb to the RACE reads, yields one record per CDR3 protein. The sample carries about 69,000 distinct CDR3 sequences, about a tenth recorded once. Time point described: patch test 2, 6 weeks after DPC sensitization. The treatment was: therapeutic diphenylcyclopropenone sensitization with weekly scalp DPC. This TCR was recovered from a woman in her forties or fifties with alopecia areata. Some clones in this sample may be carry-over from other donors' samples. The starting material was whole blood, obtained in connection with sensitization to the hapten diphenylcyclopropenone (DPC). The gene calls are TRBV6-2 or TRBV6-3 and TRBJ2-7; D possibly corresponds to TRBD2 (5 bases). Here the CDR3 reads CASSTRSGTMEQYF. CDR3 DNA: TGTGCCAGCAGTACGCGGAGCGGAACTATGGAGCAGTACTTC.